This entry concerns a single TCR beta chain. The antigen is not known. This sample is drawn from a study of T cell clones after liver transplantation. Sequenced by immunoSEQ multiplex PCR; TCRdb stores in-frame clones only, minus some. The sample shows more than 100,000 clones, about 80% of them seen only once. Overall study findings and caveats: Low donor cell numbers restricted donor-reactive repertoire measurement in two subjects.

Deletions cut 6 bases from V and 2 bases from J, with 17 bases between. Germline V gene data show CDR1 as SQVTM and CDR2 as ANQGSEA. CDR3 length: 14 amino acids. Sample: CD4+ T cells from blood, taken around 48 months after liver transplant. V gene TRBV29-1 combines with J gene TRBJ2-7; D tentatively reads TRBD1 or TRBD2 (5 bases each). The TCR was taken from a human patient who received a liver transplant. Some T cells may have originated in the graft donor. This CDR3 is CSVGPGQNPYEQYF. CDR3 nucleotides: TGCAGCGTGGGACCGGGTCAGAATCCCTACGAGCAGTACTTC.